The clone carrying this TCR beta chain showed up just once. No antigen is known for it. The sample belongs to a study of cytomegalovirus exposure and HLA in healthy donors. Overall study: Assignment to the Caucasian-associated ancestry cluster applied to more than 75% of the approximately 360 genotyped donors.

Vbeta (60) and Jbeta (13) primers were used in the PCR. Assay used: immunoSEQ multiplex PCR; TCRdb lists only in-frame clones, some missing. Of about 94,000 clones listed, roughly 77% are singletons. Notes on the study in general: Highly shared sequence variants in one cluster were likely a sequencing artifact.

This TCR derives from a human donor in good health. The specimen sequenced was PBMCs.

CDR3 loop: CASSQAGGGAETQYF. The DNA of the CDR3 is TGTGCCAGCAGCCAAGCGGGAGGAGGGGCTGAGACCCAGTACTTC. This chain links TRBV7-3 with TRBJ2-5; 9 positions agree with TRBD2. J lost 5 bases, V lost 5 bases, and 9 bases had no gene match. This CDR3 spans 15 amino acids. Germline CDR1 is SGHTA and CDR2 is FQGTGA.